Below are 23 T cell receptor beta chains sequenced from a single sample in a study of Ad26.COV2.S vaccination and SARS-CoV-2 variants. TCRdb keeps only in-frame clones here, not all; method: immunoSEQ multiplex PCR. The data show about half a million clones, nearly 90% seen once. Treatment here: 15 to 20 received Ad26.COV2.S at low or high dose, single or two shots; about 5 received placebo; per-sample allocation not given. Sampling occurred on day 63 after the first vaccine or placebo injection. Sequencing was performed on peripheral blood, taken in a trial of Ad26.COV2.S vaccine versus placebo. Source of these receptors: a person aged 18-65 years who received the Ad26.COV2.S COVID-19 vaccine or a placebo.

This clone was picked up one time. This chain's CDR3 is CASSVGRSGSAEQFF. The CDR3 DNA sequence: TGTGCCAGCAGCGTCGGTCGTAGCGGGAGCGCTGAGCAGTTCTTC. The genes are TRBV9 and TRBJ2-1; 9 bases agree with TRBD2. CDR1 and CDR2 (germline): SGDLS, YYNGEE. The ends lost 2 bases at V and 9 bases at J; junction bases unmatched: 9. The CDR3 sequence is 15 residues long.

The rearrangement joins TRBV10-1 to TRBJ2-1; 7 nucleotides match TRBD2. This CDR3 has 14 residues. J lost 3 bases, V lost 4 bases, and 3 bases had no gene match. Germline V CDR1 and CDR2: WNHNN, SYGVQD (reference sequence). The CDR3, as DNA: TGCGCCAGCAGTGGAGCGGGAATCTACAATGAGCAGTTCTTC. Encoded protein: CASSGAGIYNEQFF.

The rearrangement links TRBV2 to TRBJ1-4, with D perhaps TRBD1 (6 bases). Germline CDR1 is SNHLY and CDR2 is FYNNEI. The CDR3 sequence is 14 residues long. The V end lost 3 bases, the J end lost 5 bases, and 10 bases lay between the germline ends. The CDR3 here is CASSDGRGNEKLFF. The CDR3 DNA reads as TGTGCCAGCAGTGACGGCAGGGGAAATGAAAAACTGTTTTTT.

The chain employs TRBV10-3 and TRBJ2-3, with TRBD1 identical over 11 bases. After removal of 8 bases from V and 3 bases from J, the junction contained 7 bases not matched to a gene. Germline CDR1 ENHRY, CDR2 SYGVKD. The CDR3 runs to 15 residues. CDR3 sequence reads: CAIQRTGGETDTQYF. The CDR3 region has the DNA TGTGCCATCCAAAGGACAGGGGGCGAAACAGATACGCAGTATTTT.

For the CDR3, the DNA is TGCAGCGTTACCGGGACAGGCCCCGGTCAGCCCCAGCATTTT. Its protein product is CSVTGTGPGQPQHF. This chain uses TRBV29-1 with TRBJ1-5; 8 nucleotides agree with TRBD1. The CDR3 loop spans 14 amino acids. CDR1 SQVTM and CDR2 ANQGSEA come from the germline V gene. J gave up 6 bases and V 5 bases, and 9 bases lay outside the gene matches.

This clone came up a few times. The chain carries TRBV19 and TRBJ1-2; D gene ambiguous. The CDR3 has 14 residues. CDR1 is LNHDA, CDR2 SQIVND, per germline (reference sequence). V was trimmed by 3 bases and J by 7 bases, leaving 15 bases between them. CDR3 sequence reads: CASSILRTPGGYTF. The CDR3 DNA reads TGTGCCAGTAGTATTCTTCGGACCCCGGGTGGCTACACCTTC.

CDR3 residues: CATSQAGRVGEKLFF. The CDR3 DNA is TGTGCCACCAGCCAGGCTGGGAGAGTCGGTGAAAAACTGTTTTTT. This chain joins TRBV15 and TRBJ1-4; the D is unclear. Trimming removed 5 bases at V and 7 bases at J, with 17 bases between. The germline V gene encodes CDR1 LNHNV and CDR2 YYDKDF (reference sequence). This CDR3 is 15 amino acids long.

The genes are TRBV5-8 and TRBJ2-1; D possibly corresponds to TRBD2 (7 bases). CDR1 is SGHTS and CDR2 is YDEGEE in the germline V gene. The V and J ends lost 4 bases and 7 bases respectively, with 24 bases between them. This CDR3 region has 17 residues. The CDR3 nucleotides are TGTGCCAGCAGCCTTTTATTAGGGGGGGGCTATAGAAATGAGCAGTTCTTC. Its translation is CASSLLLGGGYRNEQFF.

This chain connects TRBV28 to TRBJ1-5, with a weak D call TRBD1 (6 bases). The CDR3 contains 16 residues. Germline lookup yields CDR1 MDHEN and CDR2 SYDVKM. Trimming pared 5 bases from V and 7 bases from J, leaving 21 bases between. The CDR3 nucleotides read TGTGCCAGCAGTCCCCCAGGGCAGGGGAGAGGGCAGCCCCAGCATTTT. Translation gives CASSPPGQGRGQPQHF.

This clone has a single count. The chain has TRBV6-5 and TRBJ2-1; 8 bases fit TRBD2. The CDR3 length is 15 residues. The J segment lost 0 bases and the V segment lost 5 bases, leaving 3 bases of the junction unmatched. Germline CDR1 reads MNHEY; CDR2 reads SVGAGI. The CDR3 spells CASSRAGDSYNEQFF. In DNA, the CDR3 is TGTGCCAGCAGTCGAGCGGGGGACTCCTACAATGAGCAGTTCTTC.

The rearrangement uses TRBV15 and TRBJ2-4, with unresolved D. From germline, CDR1 is LNHNV and CDR2 YYDKDF (reference sequence). The CDR3 runs to 19 residues. V was cut by 0 bases and J by 0 bases, with 18 bases left in between. The CDR3 DNA reads as TGTGCCACCAGCAGAGATTTTGCGGAAAGGGATGGAGCCAAAAACATTCAGTACTTC. Its translation: CATSRDFAERDGAKNIQYF.

In its sample, this clone was seen once. The rearrangement uses TRBV10-3 and TRBJ1-5; D remains ambiguous. Germline loops: CDR1 ENHRY, CDR2 SYGVKD. The CDR3 covers 15 residues. The V and J ends lost 3 bases and 1 base respectively, with 10 bases between them. This chain's CDR3 is CAISERERSNQPQHF. In DNA form, the CDR3 reads TGTGCCATCAGTGAAAGGGAAAGAAGCAATCAGCCCCAGCATTTT.

This chain joins TRBV7-8 and TRBJ2-5, with a possible D match to TRBD1 (6 bases). CDR3 size: 17 residues. V was trimmed by 0 bases and J by 2 bases, leaving 16 bases between them. CDR1 is SGHVS and CDR2 is FQNEAQ in the germline V gene. DNA of the CDR3: TGTGCCAGCAGCTTAGCGCTCGGGGACATAACTCAAGAGACCCAGTACTTC. Its translation is CASSLALGDITQETQYF.

The rearrangement links TRBV7-2 to TRBJ1-2, with D unresolved. The germline gives CDR1 SGHTA, CDR2 FQGNSA. The germline V and J ends were trimmed by 5 bases and 6 bases, with 10 bases remaining between them. This CDR3 comprises 12 residues. This CDR3 reads CASSVDANGYTF. Written as DNA, the CDR3 is TGTGCCAGCAGCGTGGACGCAAATGGCTACACCTTC.

J is TRBJ2-3 and V is TRBV7-9; a possible D gene is TRBD2 (5 bases). The CDR3 has 13 residues. V lost 7 bases, J lost 4 bases, and 12 bases lay in between. Germline V gene lookup returns CDR1 SEHNR and CDR2 FQNEAQ (reference sequence). The CDR3 is CASNPHGADTQYF. CDR3 nucleotide sequence: TGTGCCAGCAACCCACACGGGGCAGATACGCAGTATTTT.

This chain connects TRBV6-4 to TRBJ1-4; TRBD1 aligns across 7 bases. V shed 3 bases and J 8 bases; nucleotides not matched to a gene: 12. The germline V gene encodes CDR1 MRHNA and CDR2 SNTAGT. The CDR3 totals 16 residues. In DNA, the CDR3 is TGTGCCAGCAGTGAATATTTCGGACAGGAAGACGAAAAACTGTTTTTT. This gives the protein CASSEYFGQEDEKLFF.

The chain is built from TRBV2 and TRBJ1-5; TRBD1 is a possible D gene (5 bases). The V end was cut by 6 bases, the J end by 7 bases, with 19 bases between. This CDR3 is built from 15 residues. CDR1 and CDR2 (germline): SNHLY, FYNNEI. CDR3 in DNA: TGTGCCAGCAGGGGAGACAGAGTGGTAAACCAGCCCCAGCATTTT. Its translation is CASRGDRVVNQPQHF.

CDR3 bases: TGTGCCAGCAGCCAACAGGGTTTTAAAGCTTTCTTT. It yields the protein CASSQQGFKAFF. This chain links TRBV28 with TRBJ1-1; tentative D call: TRBD1 (6 bases). V was clipped by 6 bases and J by 9 bases, with 14 bases between them. CDR3 length equals 12 residues. CDR1 MDHEN and CDR2 SYDVKM come from the germline V gene.

Remarks on this clone: The sample holds other DNA sequences that translate to the same CDR3. V is TRBV7-9 and J is TRBJ2-2; D unresolved. Germline CDR1 reads SEHNR; CDR2 reads FQNEAQ (reference sequence). V was shortened by 5 bases and J by 0 bases, with 4 bases between the two germline ends. The CDR3 totals 13 residues. The CDR3 reads CASSPSNTGELFF. The CDR3 DNA sequence: TGTGCCAGCAGCCCCTCGAACACCGGGGAGCTGTTTTTT.

The chain uses TRBV2 and TRBJ2-3; TRBD2 is a possible D gene (6 bases). CDR1 SNHLY and CDR2 FYNNEI come from the germline V gene. The V gene lost 8 bases and the J gene lost 8 bases, with 20 bases spanning the gap. This CDR3 comprises 14 residues. The DNA of the CDR3 is TGTGCCAGCGGAATGACTAGAACGGAGGCTACGCAGTATTTT. Protein: CASGMTRTEATQYF. Combining the CDR3 with reference TRBV2 and TRBJ2-3 gives the whole variable domain EPEVTQTPSHQVTQMGQEVILRCVPISNHLYFYWYRQILGQKVEFLVSFYNNEISEKSEIFDDQFSVERPDGSNFTLKIRSTKLEDSAMYFCASGMTRTEATQYFGPGTRLTVL.

The chain combines TRBV12-3 or TRBV12-4 with TRBJ1-5; the D is unclear. Trimming removed 6 bases at V and 11 bases at J, with 17 bases between. This CDR3 is built from 13 residues. Written as DNA, the CDR3 is TGTGCCAGCAGCCTTAGACTTGGGTTGGCCCAGCATTTT. As protein: CASSLRLGLAQHF.

This chain connects TRBV6-5 to TRBJ1-2; 7 bases align to TRBD1. The CDR3 sequence is 14 residues long. V was pared by 8 bases and J by 5 bases, with 11 bases of the junction left unmatched. The germline V gene has CDR1 MNHEY and CDR2 SVGAGI. CDR3 DNA sequence: TGTGCCAGCCTCGCGCAGGGGGGAATTTATGGCTACACCTTC. It translates to CASLAQGGIYGYTF.

The V and J genes are TRBV5-1 and TRBJ2-2; D assignment may be TRBD1 or TRBD2 (5 bases each). The CDR3 covers 15 residues. The germline V and J ends were trimmed by 0 bases and 0 bases, with 6 bases remaining between them. The germline gives CDR1 SGHRS, CDR2 YFSETQ. This CDR3 is CASSLGGTNTGELFF. The CDR3 DNA reads TGCGCCAGCAGCTTGGGGGGGACGAACACCGGGGAGCTGTTTTTT.